The rows below give T cell receptor beta chains drawn from one sample of a study of blood T cell repertoires in COVID-19. Produced via immunoSEQ multiplex PCR; TCRdb's table is partial and in-frame only. The data hold 250,000 to 400,000 clones, with more than 70% observed a single time. The sequencing sample was made of PBMCs or T cells enriched from blood (not recorded which). These receptors all come from a woman between 25 and 40 years old who had recovered from COVID-19. Both conserved end residues are part of each CDR3. A D gene is named only where the DNA matches it firmly. The size field is filled for only some rows; it gives once, few, many or a size class.

DNA: TGTGCCAGCAGTATTAACAGGGGAGCTAATGAAAAACTGTTTTTT
CDR3: CASSINRGANEKLFF
J: TRBJ1-4
size: .
V: TRBV2
D: TRBD1

DNA: TGTGCCAGCAGTTACTCGGGGGACAGGGTTGATGGCTACACCTTC
CDR3: CASSYSGDRVDGYTF
J: TRBJ1-2
size: .
V: TRBV6-5
D: TRBD1

DNA: TGTGCCAGCAGCTCCCGGGGGAGCTCTGGAAACACCATATATTTT
CDR3: CASSSRGSSGNTIYF
J: TRBJ1-3
size: .
V: TRBV6-6
D: .

DNA: TGTGCCAGCAGGGGACAAATAAATCAGCCCCAGCATTTT
CDR3: CASRGQINQPQHF
J: TRBJ1-5
size: .
V: TRBV6-5
D: .

DNA: TGTGCCAGCAGCCCCCCAGGGAGGATGGGCGGCTACACCTTC
CDR3: CASSPPGRMGGYTF
J: TRBJ1-2
size: .
V: TRBV6-2/TRBV6-3
D: .

DNA: TGTGCCAGCAGCCCGAACGGACAGGGGAACTATGGCTACACCTTC
CDR3: CASSPNGQGNYGYTF
J: TRBJ1-2
size: .
V: TRBV11-2
D: TRBD1

DNA: TGTGCCAGCAGTTACTCGAGGGTAGTGAACACTGAAGCTTTCTTT
CDR3: CASSYSRVVNTEAFF
J: TRBJ1-1
size: .
V: TRBV6-5
D: .

DNA: TGCGCCAGCAGTGAGTCAAGAGGCCAGCCCCAGCATTTT
CDR3: CASSESRGQPQHF
J: TRBJ1-5
size: .
V: TRBV10-1
D: .

DNA: TGTGCCAGCAGAACGACAGGGGGCGCCTATGGCTACACCTTC
CDR3: CASRTTGGAYGYTF
J: TRBJ1-2
size: .
V: TRBV2
D: TRBD1

DNA: TGTGCCAGCAGCCCCCGTTGGACTAGCTACAATGAGCAGTTCTTC
CDR3: CASSPRWTSYNEQFF
J: TRBJ2-1
size: .
V: TRBV11-2
D: TRBD2

DNA: TGTGCCAGCAGTGAATCCATCGGACAAGTTAGTGGCTACACCTTC
CDR3: CASSESIGQVSGYTF
J: TRBJ1-2
size: .
V: TRBV6-1
D: .

DNA: TGTGCCAGCTCACCCCGGTTGGGACAGGGGGGTTCACCCCTCCACTTT
CDR3: CASSPRLGQGGSPLHF
J: TRBJ1-6
size: few
V: TRBV18
D: TRBD1

DNA: TGTGCCAGCACACACCCACAGGGATCTAATGAAAAACTGTTTTTT
CDR3: CASTHPQGSNEKLFF
J: TRBJ1-4
size: .
V: TRBV2
D: .

DNA: TGTGCCAGCAGCCCGGGACTACGCTATGGCTACACCTTC
CDR3: CASSPGLRYGYTF
J: TRBJ1-2
size: .
V: TRBV7-2
D: .

DNA: TGCGCCAGCAGCATAGGACAGGAGGATGGGACTGAAGCTTTCTTT
CDR3: CASSIGQEDGTEAFF
J: TRBJ1-1
size: .
V: TRBV5-1
D: TRBD1

DNA: TGTGCCAGCGTGGGGGGGGACAGGGCTAACTATGGCTACACCTTC
CDR3: CASVGGDRANYGYTF
J: TRBJ1-2
size: .
V: TRBV28
D: TRBD1

DNA: TGTGCCAGCAGCGGTTGGACGACAGGGGCCTACAATGAGCAGTTCTTC
CDR3: CASSGWTTGAYNEQFF
J: TRBJ2-1
size: .
V: TRBV11-2
D: TRBD1

DNA: TGTGCCACCAGCAGAGATCGAACAGGGGATGAGCAGTACTTC
CDR3: CATSRDRTGDEQYF
J: TRBJ2-7
size: .
V: TRBV15
D: TRBD1

DNA: TGTGCCAGCAGTTACTCGCGAGAAAACACTGAAGCTTTCTTT
CDR3: CASSYSRENTEAFF
J: TRBJ1-1
size: .
V: TRBV6-5
D: .

DNA: .
CDR3: CVRSRRFGGGNYGYTF
J: TRBJ1-2
size: .
V: TRBV7-5
D: .

DNA: TGCGCCAGCAGCTTGGCCCAGAACACTGAAGCTTTCTTT
CDR3: CASSLAQNTEAFF
J: TRBJ1-1
size: .
V: TRBV5-1
D: .

DNA: TGTGCCAGCAGCTCCCTAGCGGGGGGGCCGTGGGAGCAGTACTTC
CDR3: CASSSLAGGPWEQYF
J: TRBJ2-7
size: .
V: TRBV7-2
D: TRBD2

DNA: TGTGCCAGCAGTTTCGTTTATGGGACAGGGGATTCACCCCTCCACTTT
CDR3: CASSFVYGTGDSPLHF
J: TRBJ1-6
size: .
V: TRBV28
D: TRBD1

DNA: TGTGCCAGCAGTCGTTTAGCGCTAATCACCCAAGAGACCCAGTACTTC
CDR3: CASSRLALITQETQYF
J: TRBJ2-5
size: once
V: TRBV13
D: .

DNA: TGTGCCAGCAGAGAGGAAGGGGAGCTGTTTTTT
CDR3: CASREEGELFF
J: TRBJ2-2
size: .
V: TRBV2
D: .

DNA: TGTGCCAGCAGTCCCCCATTACGGTTCGGCACAGATACGCAGTATTTT
CDR3: CASSPPLRFGTDTQYF
J: TRBJ2-3
size: few
V: TRBV7-8
D: .

DNA: TGTGCCAGCAGCCCTCGAAGCGGGGGGCACGGCTACGAGCAGTACTTC
CDR3: CASSPRSGGHGYEQYF
J: TRBJ2-7
size: .
V: TRBV7-6
D: TRBD2

DNA: TGTGCCAGCAGCCCCGTACAGTCTCATAATTCACCCCTCCACTTT
CDR3: CASSPVQSHNSPLHF
J: TRBJ1-6
size: .
V: TRBV11-2
D: .

DNA: TGTGCCAGCAGCCCCCGGGAGTTAGGAGGCTACACCTTC
CDR3: CASSPRELGGYTF
J: TRBJ1-2
size: once
V: TRBV5-6
D: .

DNA: TGTGCCAGCAGCCGATTGGCAGGGGGCAAGGGTAATCAGCCCCAGCATTTT
CDR3: CASSRLAGGKGNQPQHF
J: TRBJ1-5
size: .
V: TRBV5-6
D: TRBD1

DNA: TGTGCCACCAGTCTGACTTTAAGGGGGAAAGAGACCCAGTACTTC
CDR3: CATSLTLRGKETQYF
J: TRBJ2-5
size: .
V: TRBV24-1
D: .